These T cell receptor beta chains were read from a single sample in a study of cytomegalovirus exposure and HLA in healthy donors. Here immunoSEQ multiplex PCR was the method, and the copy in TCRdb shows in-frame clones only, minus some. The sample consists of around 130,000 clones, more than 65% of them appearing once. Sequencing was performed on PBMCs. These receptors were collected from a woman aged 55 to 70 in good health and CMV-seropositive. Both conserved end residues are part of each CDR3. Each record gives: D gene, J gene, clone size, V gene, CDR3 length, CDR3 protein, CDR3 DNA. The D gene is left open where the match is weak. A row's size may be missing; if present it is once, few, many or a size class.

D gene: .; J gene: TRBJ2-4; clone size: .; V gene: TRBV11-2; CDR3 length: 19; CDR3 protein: CASSLGIGSSVVAKNIQYF; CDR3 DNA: TGTGCCAGCAGCTTAGGTATCGGTTCGAGCGTGGTAGCCAAAAACATTCAGTACTTC
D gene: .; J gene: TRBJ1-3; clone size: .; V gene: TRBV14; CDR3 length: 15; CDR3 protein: CANSLRQFSGNTIYF; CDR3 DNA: TGTGCCAACAGCCTTCGACAGTTCTCGGGAAACACCATATATTTT
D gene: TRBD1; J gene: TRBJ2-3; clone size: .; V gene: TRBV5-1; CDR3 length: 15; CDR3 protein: CASTLTGTGTDTQYF; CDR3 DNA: TGCGCCAGCACCCTAACCGGGACAGGCACAGATACGCAGTATTTT
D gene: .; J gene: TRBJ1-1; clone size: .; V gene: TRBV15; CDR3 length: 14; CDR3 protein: CATSSRGGATEAFF; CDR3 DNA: TGTGCCACCAGCTCACGCGGGGGGGCTACTGAAGCTTTCTTT
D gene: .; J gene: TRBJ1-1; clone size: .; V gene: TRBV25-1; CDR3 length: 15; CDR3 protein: CASSFPGLLYTEAFF; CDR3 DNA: TGTGCCAGCAGTTTCCCGGGACTTCTGTACACTGAAGCTTTCTTT
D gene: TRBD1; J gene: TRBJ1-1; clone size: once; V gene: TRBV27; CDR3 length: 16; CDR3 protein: CASSWTGVGMNTEAFF; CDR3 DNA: TGTGCCAGCAGTTGGACAGGGGTTGGCATGAACACTGAAGCTTTCTTT
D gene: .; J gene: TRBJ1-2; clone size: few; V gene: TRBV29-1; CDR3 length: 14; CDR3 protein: CSVGQAGTGYGYTF; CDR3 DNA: TGCAGCGTTGGCCAGGCGGGGACGGGCTATGGCTACACCTTC
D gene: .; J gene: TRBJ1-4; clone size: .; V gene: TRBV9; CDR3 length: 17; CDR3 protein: CASSVVIRAATNEKLFF; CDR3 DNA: TGTGCCAGCAGCGTAGTAATCAGGGCCGCAACTAATGAAAAACTGTTTTTT
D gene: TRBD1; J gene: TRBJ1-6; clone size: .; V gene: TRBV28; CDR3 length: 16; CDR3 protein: CASRDRGSSYNSPLHF; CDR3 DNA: TGTGCCAGCAGGGACAGGGGGAGCTCCTATAATTCACCCCTCCACTTT
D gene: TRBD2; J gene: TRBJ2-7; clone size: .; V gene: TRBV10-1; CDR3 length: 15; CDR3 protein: CASSDRVAGSYEQYF; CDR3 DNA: TGCGCCAGCAGTGATCGGGTAGCGGGGAGTTACGAGCAGTACTTC
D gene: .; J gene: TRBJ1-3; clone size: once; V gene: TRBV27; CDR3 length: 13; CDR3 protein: CASSSFQGYTIYF; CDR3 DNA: TGTGCCAGCAGTTCTTTCCAGGGGTACACCATATATTTT
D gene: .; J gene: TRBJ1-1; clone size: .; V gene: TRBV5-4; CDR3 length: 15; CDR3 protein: CASSLDGRASTEAFF; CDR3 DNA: TGTGCCAGCAGCTTGGATGGGAGGGCGAGTACTGAAGCTTTCTTT
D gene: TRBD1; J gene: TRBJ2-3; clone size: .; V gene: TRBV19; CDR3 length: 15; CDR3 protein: CASSKTGGEGDTQYF; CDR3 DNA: TGTGCCAGTAGTAAAACAGGGGGCGAGGGAGATACGCAGTATTTT
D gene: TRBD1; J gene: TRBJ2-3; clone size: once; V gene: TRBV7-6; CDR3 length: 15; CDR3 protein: CASSPTGDPTDTQYF; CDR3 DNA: TGTGCCAGCAGCCCCACAGGGGACCCCACAGATACGCAGTATTTT
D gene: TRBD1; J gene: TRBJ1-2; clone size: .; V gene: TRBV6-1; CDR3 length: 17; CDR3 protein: CASSEQATGTGKRRYTF; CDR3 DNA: TGTGCCAGCAGTGAACAGGCGACCGGGACAGGGAAGCGTCGCTACACCTTC
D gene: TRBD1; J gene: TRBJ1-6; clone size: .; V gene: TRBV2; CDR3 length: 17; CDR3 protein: CASSEFIGDRSQSPLHF; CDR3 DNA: TGTGCCAGCAGTGAATTTATAGGGGACAGGTCCCAATCACCCCTCCACTTT
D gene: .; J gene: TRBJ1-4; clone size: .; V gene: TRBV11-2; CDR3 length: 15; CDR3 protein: CASSLIYGTNEKLFF; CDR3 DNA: TGTGCCAGCAGCTTGATTTACGGGACTAATGAAAAACTGTTTTTT
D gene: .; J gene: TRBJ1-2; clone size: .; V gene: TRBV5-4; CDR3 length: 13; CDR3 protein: CASTQTANYGYTF; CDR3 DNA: TGTGCCAGCACCCAGACAGCTAACTATGGCTACACCTTC
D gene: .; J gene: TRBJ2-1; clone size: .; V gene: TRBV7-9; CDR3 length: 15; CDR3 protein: CASTSFSARYNEQFF; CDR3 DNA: TGTGCCAGCACGTCATTTAGCGCCCGATACAATGAGCAGTTCTTC
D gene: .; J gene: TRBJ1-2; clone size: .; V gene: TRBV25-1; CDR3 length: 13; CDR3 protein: CASSESYNSGYTF; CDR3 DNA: TGTGCCAGCAGTGAATCGTACAATAGCGGCTACACCTTC
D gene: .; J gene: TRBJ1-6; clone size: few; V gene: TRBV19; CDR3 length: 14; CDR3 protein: CASGFPGSNSPLHF; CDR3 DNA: TGTGCCAGTGGGTTCCCAGGGTCTAATTCACCCCTCCACTTT
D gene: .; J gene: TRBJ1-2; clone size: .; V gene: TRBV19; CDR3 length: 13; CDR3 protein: CASRGVPDYGYTF; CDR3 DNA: TGTGCCAGTAGAGGGGTCCCCGACTATGGCTACACCTTC
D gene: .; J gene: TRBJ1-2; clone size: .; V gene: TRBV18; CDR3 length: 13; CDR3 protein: CASSPREGYGYTF; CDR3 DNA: TGTGCCAGCTCACCCAGGGAGGGTTATGGCTACACCTTC
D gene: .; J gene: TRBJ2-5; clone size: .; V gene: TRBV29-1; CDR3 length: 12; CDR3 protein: CSVEDSQETQYF; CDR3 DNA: TGCAGCGTTGAAGACAGTCAAGAGACCCAGTACTTC
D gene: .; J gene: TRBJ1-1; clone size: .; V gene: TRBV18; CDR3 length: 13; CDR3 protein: CASSPDLADEAFF; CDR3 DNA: TGTGCCAGCTCACCAGACTTAGCGGATGAAGCTTTCTTT